This TCR beta chain comes out of a study of control samples from healthy donors and cancer patients. TCRdb keeps only in-frame clones here, not all; method: immunoSEQ multiplex PCR. The data show about 140,000 clones, just over 85% seen once. V shed 1 base and J shed 4 bases, with 6 bases lying between them. This CDR3 spans 13 amino acids. CDR1 KGHDR and CDR2 SFDVKD come from the germline V gene. Sequenced sample: blood. The chain combines TRBV24-1 with TRBJ1-1; D remains ambiguous. The source is a man aged 18 to 35 in good health. The CDR3: CATSDLSGTEAFF. CDR3 nucleotide sequence: TGTGCCACCAGTGATTTATCGGGCACTGAAGCTTTCTTT.